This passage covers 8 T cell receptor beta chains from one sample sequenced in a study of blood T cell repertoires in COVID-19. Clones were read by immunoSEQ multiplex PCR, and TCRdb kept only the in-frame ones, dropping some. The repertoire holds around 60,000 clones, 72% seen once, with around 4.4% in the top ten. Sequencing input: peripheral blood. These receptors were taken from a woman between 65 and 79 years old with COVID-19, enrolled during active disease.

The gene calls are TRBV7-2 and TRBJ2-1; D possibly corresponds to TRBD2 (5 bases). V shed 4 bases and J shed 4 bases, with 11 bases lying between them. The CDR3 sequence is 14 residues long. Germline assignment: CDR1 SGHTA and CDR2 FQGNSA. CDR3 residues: CASSSAGRYNEQFF. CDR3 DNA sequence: TGTGCCAGCAGCTCGGCGGGCCGATACAATGAGCAGTTCTTC.

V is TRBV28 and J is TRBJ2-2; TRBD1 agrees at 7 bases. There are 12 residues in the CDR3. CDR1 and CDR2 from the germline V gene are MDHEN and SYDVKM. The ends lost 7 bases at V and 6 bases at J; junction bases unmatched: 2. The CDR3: CASKGAAGELFF. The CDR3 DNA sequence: TGTGCCAGCAAGGGGGCCGCCGGGGAGCTGTTTTTT.

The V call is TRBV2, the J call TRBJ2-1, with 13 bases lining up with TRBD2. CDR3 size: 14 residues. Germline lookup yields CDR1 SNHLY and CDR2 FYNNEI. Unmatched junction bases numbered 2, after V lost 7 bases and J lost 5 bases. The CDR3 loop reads CASTGLAGDNEQFF. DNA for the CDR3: TGTGCCAGCACCGGACTAGCGGGAGACAATGAGCAGTTCTTC.

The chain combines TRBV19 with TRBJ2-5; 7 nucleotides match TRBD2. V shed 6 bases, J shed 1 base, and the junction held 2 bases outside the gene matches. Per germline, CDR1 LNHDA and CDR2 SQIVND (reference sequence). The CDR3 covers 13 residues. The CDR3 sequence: CASRGGGQETQYF. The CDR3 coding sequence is TGTGCCAGTAGAGGCGGGGGCCAAGAGACCCAGTACTTC.

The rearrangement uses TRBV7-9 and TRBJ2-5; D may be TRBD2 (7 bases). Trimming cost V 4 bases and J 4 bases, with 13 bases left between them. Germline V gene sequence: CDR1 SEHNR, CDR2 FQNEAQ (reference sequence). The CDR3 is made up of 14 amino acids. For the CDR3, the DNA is TGTGCCAGCAGCTCGGGGGCTAGCGGAGAGACCCAGTACTTC. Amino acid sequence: CASSSGASGETQYF.

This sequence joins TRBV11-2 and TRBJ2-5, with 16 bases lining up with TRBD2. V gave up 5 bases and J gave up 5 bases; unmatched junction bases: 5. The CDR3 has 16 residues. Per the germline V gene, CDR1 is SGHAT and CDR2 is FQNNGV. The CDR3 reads CASSHGTSGGDETQYF. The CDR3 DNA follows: TGTGCCAGCAGCCACGGGACTAGCGGGGGGGACGAGACCCAGTACTTC.

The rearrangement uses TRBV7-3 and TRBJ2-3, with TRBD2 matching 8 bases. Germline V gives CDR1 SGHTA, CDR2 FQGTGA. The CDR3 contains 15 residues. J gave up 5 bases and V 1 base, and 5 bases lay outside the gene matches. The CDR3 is CASSLRGLAGDTQYF. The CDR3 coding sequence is TGTGCCAGCAGCTTAAGGGGGCTAGCGGGAGATACGCAGTATTTT.

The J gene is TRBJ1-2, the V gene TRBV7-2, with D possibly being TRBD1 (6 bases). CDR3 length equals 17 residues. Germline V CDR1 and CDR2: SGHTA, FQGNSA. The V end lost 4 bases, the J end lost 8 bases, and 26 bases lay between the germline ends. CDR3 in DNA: TGTGCCAGCAGCTCGCCCTGGCCCTCAGGGGCGGGGGAAGGCTACACCTTC. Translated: CASSSPWPSGAGEGYTF.